These 13 T cell receptor beta chains were all obtained from the same sample, sequenced in a study of CD8+CD57+ T cells in acquired aplastic anemia. Patients selected for sequencing had displayed CD8+CD57+ cell expansion by flow cytometry. The template for TCR beta VDJ and CDR3 sequence profiling was genomic DNA. MiXCR, run by TCRdb on the reads, gives a single entry per CDR3 protein. The sample records about 180,000 distinct CDR3 sequences, 48% being singletons. Sequencing was performed on sorted CD4+, CD8+, or CD8+CD57+ T cells (not recorded which) from PBMCs. The receptors originated from a human donor with aplastic anemia.

In this sample, this clonotype turned up a few times. This chain joins TRBV24-1 and TRBJ2-5, with no clear D. Deletions cut 1 base from V and 2 bases from J, with 4 bases between. Germline V gene sequence: CDR1 KGHDR, CDR2 SFDVKD. This CDR3 contains 13 residues. CDR3 residues: CATSDFGQETQYF. CDR3 nucleotides: TGTGCCACCAGTGATTTTGGGCAAGAGACCCAGTACTTC.

This chain uses TRBV7-2 with TRBJ1-6; D is unresolved. Germline CDR1 is SGHTA and CDR2 is FQGNSA. The CDR3 runs 13 residues. The ends were cut back, 5 bases at V and 5 bases at J, with 7 bases in the middle. The CDR3 sequence is CASSRPHNSPLHF. CDR3 in DNA: TGTGCCAGCAGCAGGCCGCATAATTCACCCCTCCACTTT. Full variable domain (missing parts from reference TRBV7-2 and TRBJ1-6): GAGVSQSPSNKVTEKGKDVELRCDPISGHTALYWYRQSLGQGLEFLIYFQGNSAPDKSGLPSDRFSAERTGGSVSTLTIQRTQQEDSAVYLCASSRPHNSPLHFGNGTRLTVT.

This clonotype was seen a single time. Given the absence of the conserved phenylalanine or tryptophan at the CDR3 end, a read error is likely. The rearrangement joins TRBV19 to TRBJ2-7; either TRBD1 or TRBD2 may supply D (5 bases each). Trimming pared 10 bases from V and 2 bases from J, leaving 21 bases between. The CDR3 is made up of 15 amino acids. The germline CDR1 and CDR2 sequences are LNHDA and SQIVND (reference sequence). CDR3 sequence: CATKNRGTGAYEQYL. CDR3 in DNA: TGTGCCACCAAGAACCGGGGCACAGGAGCCTACGAGCAGTACCTC.

The V and J genes are TRBV25-1 and TRBJ1-1; D not certain. CDR1 and CDR2 (germline): MGHDK, SYGVNS. V dropped 8 bases and J dropped 7 bases, with 8 bases sitting between them. This CDR3 is built from 10 residues. This chain's CDR3 is CASVDGEAFF. The DNA of the CDR3 is TGTGCCAGCGTGGACGGTGAAGCTTTCTTT.

The chain is built from TRBV6-4 and TRBJ2-3; D might be TRBD1 or TRBD2, each matching 6 bases. Germline V gene data show CDR1 as MRHNA and CDR2 as SNTAGT. The CDR3 length is 14 residues. V dropped 2 bases and J dropped 4 bases, with 10 bases sitting between them. The CDR3 sequence: CASSDEEGADTQYF. CDR3 sequence (DNA): TGTGCCAGCAGTGACGAGGAGGGGGCAGATACGCAGTATTTT.

The CDR3 bases are TGTGCCAGCAGCTTAGGCAAGGGGCTGGAGCAGTTCTTC. Encoded protein: CASSLGKGLEQFF. The chain links TRBV5-4 to TRBJ2-1; perhaps TRBD1 as D (5 bases). V was clipped by 2 bases and J by 10 bases, with 13 bases between them. Germline CDR1 reads SGHNT; CDR2 reads YYREEE (reference sequence). CDR3 length: 13 residues.

The CDR3 sequence is CASSYRTGTGEQYF. CDR3 in DNA: TGTGCCAGCAGTTATCGGACAGGTACTGGCGAGCAGTACTTC. The chain joins TRBV6-5 to TRBJ2-7, with TRBD1 identical over 7 bases. V lost 3 bases, J lost 6 bases, and 8 bases stayed unmatched. Germline V gene lookup returns CDR1 MNHEY and CDR2 SVGAGI. This CDR3 has 14 amino acids.

The V and J genes are TRBV7-8 and TRBJ2-1, with 9 bases aligning to TRBD1. The CDR3 extends over 12 amino acids. The germline V gene encodes CDR1 SGHVS and CDR2 FQNEAQ. V was clipped by 5 bases and J by 8 bases; unmatched bases: 1. This chain's CDR3 is CASSRTGDEQFF. CDR3 DNA: TGTGCCAGCAGCCGGACAGGGGATGAGCAGTTCTTC.

The V gene is TRBV29-1, the J gene TRBJ1-3; 9 nucleotides agree with TRBD1. The V segment lost 4 bases and the J segment 2 bases; nucleotides outside the gene matches: 0. The CDR3 length is 13 residues. CDR1 and CDR2 (germline): SQVTM, ANQGSEA. Written as DNA, the CDR3 is TGCAGCGTTGGGACAGGGGCTGGAAACACCATATATTTT. Its translation is CSVGTGAGNTIYF.

This clonotype has just a few counts. V usage is TRBV10-3 and J usage is TRBJ1-1, with a weak D call TRBD1 (6 bases). V was trimmed by 2 bases and J by 7 bases, leaving 17 bases between them. The germline V gene encodes CDR1 ENHRY and CDR2 SYGVKD. CDR3 size: 15 residues. The CDR3 coding sequence is TGTGCCATCAGTGAGAGGCCTCCGGGGGGCATTGAAGCTTTCTTT. It is translated as CAISERPPGGIEAFF.

V and J are TRBV11-1 and TRBJ2-3, with D perhaps assigned TRBD1 or TRBD2 (5 bases each). The CDR3 extends over 17 amino acids. Per germline, CDR1 SGHAT and CDR2 FQDESV (reference sequence). V dropped 6 bases and J dropped 10 bases, with 29 bases sitting between them. The CDR3 spells CASRGDEERNPLKAQYF. CDR3 DNA: TGTGCCAGCAGGGGGGATGAGGAGAGGAACCCTTTGAAGGCGCAGTATTTT.

This clonotype was recorded many times. J is TRBJ1-1 and V is TRBV5-1; D perhaps matches TRBD1 (5 bases). V shed 4 bases and J shed 1 base, with 11 bases lying between them. The germline gives CDR1 SGHRS, CDR2 YFSETQ. The CDR3 has 14 amino acids. CDR3 loop: CASSTGLSNTEAFF. In DNA form, the CDR3 reads TGCGCCAGCAGCACGGGACTTTCGAACACTGAAGCTTTCTTT. The variable domain in full, completed from reference TRBV5-1 and TRBJ1-1, reads KAGVTQTPRYLIKTRGQQVTLSCSPISGHRSVSWYQQTPGQGLQFLFEYFSETQRNKGNFPGRFSGRQFSNSRSEMNVSTLELGDSALYLCASSTGLSNTEAFFGQGTRLTVV.

The J gene is TRBJ2-3, the V gene TRBV14; 8 bases fit TRBD2. From germline, CDR1 is SGHDN and CDR2 FVKESK. V trimming: 1 base; J trimming: 0 bases; junction bases outside the gene matches: 9. The CDR3 is made up of 18 amino acids. CDR3 sequence: CASSQVRSSSGSTDTQYF. In DNA form, the CDR3 reads TGTGCCAGCAGCCAAGTCCGTTCGTCTAGCGGGAGCACAGATACGCAGTATTTT.